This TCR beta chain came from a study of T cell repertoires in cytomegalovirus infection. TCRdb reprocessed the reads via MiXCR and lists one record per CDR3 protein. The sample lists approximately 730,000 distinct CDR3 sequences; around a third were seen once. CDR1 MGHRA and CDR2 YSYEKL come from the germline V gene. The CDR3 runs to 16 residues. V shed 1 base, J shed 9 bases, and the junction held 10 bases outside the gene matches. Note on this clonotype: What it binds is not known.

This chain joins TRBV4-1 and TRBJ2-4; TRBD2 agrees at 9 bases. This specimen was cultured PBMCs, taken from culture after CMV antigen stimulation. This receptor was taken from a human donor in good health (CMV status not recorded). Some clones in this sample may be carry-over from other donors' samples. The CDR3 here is CASSQGRAGGPSIQYF. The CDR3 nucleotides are TGCGCCAGCAGCCAAGGAAGGGCGGGAGGGCCTAGCATTCAGTACTTC.